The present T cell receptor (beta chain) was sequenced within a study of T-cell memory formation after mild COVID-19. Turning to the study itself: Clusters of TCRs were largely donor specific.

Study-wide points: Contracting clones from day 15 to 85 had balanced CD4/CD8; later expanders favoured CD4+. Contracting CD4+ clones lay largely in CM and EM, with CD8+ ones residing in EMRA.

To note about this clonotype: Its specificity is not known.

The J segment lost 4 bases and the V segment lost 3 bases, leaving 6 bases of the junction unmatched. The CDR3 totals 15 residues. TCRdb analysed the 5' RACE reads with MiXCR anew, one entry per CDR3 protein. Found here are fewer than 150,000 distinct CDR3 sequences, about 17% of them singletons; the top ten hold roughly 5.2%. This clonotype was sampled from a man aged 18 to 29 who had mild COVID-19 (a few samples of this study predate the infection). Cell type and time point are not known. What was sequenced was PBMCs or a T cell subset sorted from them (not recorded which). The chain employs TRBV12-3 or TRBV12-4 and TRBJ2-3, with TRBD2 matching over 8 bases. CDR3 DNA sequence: TGTGCCAGCAGTTTTAGACGGGGGGGCCCAGATACGCAGTATTTT. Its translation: CASSFRRGGPDTQYF.